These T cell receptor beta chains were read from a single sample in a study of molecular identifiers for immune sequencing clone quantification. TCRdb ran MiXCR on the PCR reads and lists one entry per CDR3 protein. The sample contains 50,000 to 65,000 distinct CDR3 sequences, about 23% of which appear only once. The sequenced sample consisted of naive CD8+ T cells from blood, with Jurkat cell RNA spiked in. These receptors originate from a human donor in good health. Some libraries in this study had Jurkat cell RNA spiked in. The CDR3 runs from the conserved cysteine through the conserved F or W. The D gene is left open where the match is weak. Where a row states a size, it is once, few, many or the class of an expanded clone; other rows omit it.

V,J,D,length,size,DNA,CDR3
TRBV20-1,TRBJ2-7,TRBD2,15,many,TGCAGTGCTAGAGATAGGCTAGCGGGAGTAGGGGAGCAGTACTTC,CSARDRLAGVGEQYF
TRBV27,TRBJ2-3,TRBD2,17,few,TGTGCCAGCAGTACGAACAGCGGGGGGTCTAGCACAGATACGCAGTATTTT,CASSTNSGGSSTDTQYF
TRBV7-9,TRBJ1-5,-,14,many,TGTGCCAGCAGCTTATCTGCTAGCAATCAGCCCCAGCATTTT,CASSLSASNQPQHF
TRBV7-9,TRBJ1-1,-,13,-,TGTGCGAGCAGTTTTGGGTGCAGCACTGAAGCTCTCTTT,CASSFGCSTEALF
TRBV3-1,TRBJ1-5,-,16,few,TGTGCCAGCAGCCAAGACCCCCCAGGGAGCGATCAGCCCCAGCATTTT,CASSQDPPGSDQPQHF
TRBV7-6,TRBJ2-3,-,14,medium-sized,TGTGCCAGCAGCTTACTTCCGCTCACAGATACGCAGTATTTT,CASSLLPLTDTQYF
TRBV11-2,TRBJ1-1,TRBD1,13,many,TGTGCCAGTTTGACAGGGCCGAACACTGAAGCTTTCTTT,CASLTGPNTEAFF
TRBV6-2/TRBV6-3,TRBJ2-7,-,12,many,TGTGCCAGCAGTCCAGGGGATCACGAGCAGTACTTC,CASSPGDHEQYF
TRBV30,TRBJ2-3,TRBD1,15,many,TGTGCCTGGAGTGAGTTGGGACAGGGGGTTGATACGCAGTATTTT,CAWSELGQGVDTQYF
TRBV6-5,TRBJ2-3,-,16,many,TGTGCCAGCAGTCTGCCTGGGGGTGAGGGGACAGATACGCAGTATTTT,CASSLPGGEGTDTQYF
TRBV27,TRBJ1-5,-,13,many,TGTGCCAGCAGTGGGGCGATCAATCAGCCCCAGCATTTT,CASSGAINQPQHF
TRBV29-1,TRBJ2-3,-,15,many,TGCAGCGTGGATTGGGCCAGTCCTAGCACAGATACGCAGTATTTT,CSVDWASPSTDTQYF
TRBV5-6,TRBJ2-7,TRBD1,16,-,TGTGCCAGCAGCTTGAGCTTAGGACAGGCGTCCTACGAGCAGTACTTC,CASSLSLGQASYEQYF
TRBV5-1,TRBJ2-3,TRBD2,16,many,TGCGCCAGCAGCATACTACTAGCGGGTGGCACAGATACGCAGTATTTT,CASSILLAGGTDTQYF
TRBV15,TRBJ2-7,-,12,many,TGTGCCACCAGCAGAGATAGGGAAGAGCAGTACTTC,CATSRDREEQYF
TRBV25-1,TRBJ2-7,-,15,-,TGTGCCAGCAGTGAATTTGGCCGGAGCTCCTACAAGCAGTACTTC,CASSEFGRSSYKQYF
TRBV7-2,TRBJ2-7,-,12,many,TGTGCCAGCAGCCCCGGCGTTAGTGAGCAGTACTTC,CASSPGVSEQYF
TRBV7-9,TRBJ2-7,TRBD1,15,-,TGTGCCAGCAGCAACCCGGGACAGGGACCCTACGAGCAGTACTTC,CASSNPGQGPYEQYF
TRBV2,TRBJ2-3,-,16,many,TGTGCCAGCAGTGAACGCGCCGGTAGAAACACAGATACGCAGTATTTT,CASSERAGRNTDTQYF
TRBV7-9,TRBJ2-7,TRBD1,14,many,TGTGCCAGCAGCCGGACAGGGCCCTCCTACGAGCAGTACTTC,CASSRTGPSYEQYF
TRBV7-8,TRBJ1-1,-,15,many,TGTGCCAGCAGCTCACCGGGCCCTCGAGGCACTGAAGCTTTCTTT,CASSSPGPRGTEAFF
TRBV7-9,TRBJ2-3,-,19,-,TGTGCCAGCAGCTCAAAGTCAGGGTTGGCAATCCAACCTACAGATACGCAGTATTTT,CASSSKSGLAIQPTDTQYF
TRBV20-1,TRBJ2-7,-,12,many,TGCAGTACCCGCCAAGTCTCGGTGGAGCAGTACTTC,CSTRQVSVEQYF
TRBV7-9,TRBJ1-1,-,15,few,TGTGCCAGCAGCCCCCGTGCCGGCACGAACACTGAAGCTTTCTTT,CASSPRAGTNTEAFF
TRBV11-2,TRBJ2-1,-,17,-,TGTGCCAGCAGCCATAGGACGGAATCGAGCTCCTACAATGAGCAGTTCTTC,CASSHRTESSSYNEQFF
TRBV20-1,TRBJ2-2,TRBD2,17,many,TGCAGTGCTAGAGATCGGGTGGCGGGAGTGAACACCGGGGAGCTGTTTTTT,CSARDRVAGVNTGELFF
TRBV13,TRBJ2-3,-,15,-,TGTACCAGCACCCTGGTCATAAAAGGAACAGATACGCAGTATTTT,CTSTLVIKGTDTQYF
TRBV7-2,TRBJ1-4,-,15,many,TGTGCCAGCAGCTTATGGGGTCGTCCTAATGAAGAACTGTTTTTT,CASSLWGRPNEELFF
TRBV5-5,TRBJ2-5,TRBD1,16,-,TGTGCCAGCAGCTATCGGGACAGAGAAGACCGAGAGACCCAGTACTTC,CASSYRDREDRETQYF
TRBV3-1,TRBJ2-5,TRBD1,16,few,TGTGCCAGCAGCCTCCCAGGGGGCCATAACCAAGAGACCCAGTACTTC,CASSLPGGHNQETQYF
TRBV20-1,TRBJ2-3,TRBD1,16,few,TGCAGTGCTAGAGATATGAGGGGGCCTCGCACAGATACGCAGTATTTT,CSARDMRGPRTDTQYF
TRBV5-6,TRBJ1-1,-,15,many,TGTGCCAGCAGCTTTTATAGGGGAAGGTCGGTCTCAGCTTTCTTT,CASSFYRGRSVSAFF
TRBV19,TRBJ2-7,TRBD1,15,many,TGTGCCAGTAGTATCTCGGGACAGGGGTTTTACGAGCAGTACTTC,CASSISGQGFYEQYF
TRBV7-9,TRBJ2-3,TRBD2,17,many,TGTGCCAGCAGCTTCCCACTAGCGGGAGTTGTTGAAGATACGCAGTATTTT,CASSFPLAGVVEDTQYF
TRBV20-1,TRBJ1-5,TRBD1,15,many,TGCAGTGCTAAAAGCACAGGGGGTAGCGGTCAGCCCCAGCATTTT,CSAKSTGGSGQPQHF
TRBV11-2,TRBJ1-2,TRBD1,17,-,TGTGCCAGCAGCTCCTGGGACAGGGGGCCCCCTAACTATGGCTACACCTTC,CASSSWDRGPPNYGYTF
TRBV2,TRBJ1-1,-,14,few,TGTGCCAGCAGTGAAGTGGGGGCACCCACTGCAGCTTTCTTT,CASSEVGAPTAAFF
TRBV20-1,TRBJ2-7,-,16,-,TGCAGTGCTAGAGATCGAGGGCAGGGGAAAGCCTACGAGCAGTACTTC,CSARDRGQGKAYEQYF
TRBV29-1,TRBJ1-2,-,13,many,TGCAGCGTCTTCGCTTACGAGTGGGATGGCTACACCTTC,CSVFAYEWDGYTF
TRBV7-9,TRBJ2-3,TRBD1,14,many,TGTGCCAGCAGCCCCGGACAGGGCGGAGATACGCAGTATTTT,CASSPGQGGDTQYF
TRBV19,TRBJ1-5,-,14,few,TGTGCCAGTAGTCCTTGGGAATCATACCAGCCCCAGCATTTT,CASSPWESYQPQHF
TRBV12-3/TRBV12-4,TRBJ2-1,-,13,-,TGTGCCAGCAGTCCCGGGGTTTACAATGAGCAGTTCTTC,CASSPGVYNEQFF
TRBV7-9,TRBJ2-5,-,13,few,TGTGCCAGCAGCCTGGCTCCCCAAGAGACCCAGTACTTC,CASSLAPQETQYF
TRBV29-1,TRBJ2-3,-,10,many,TGCAGCGCTTATCAAGATACGCAGTATTTT,CSAYQDTQYF
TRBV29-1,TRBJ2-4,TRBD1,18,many,TGCAGCGTGGAGTCAAGGACAGGCCCGCCAGGGGTCGAAAACATTCAGTACTTC,CSVESRTGPPGVENIQYF
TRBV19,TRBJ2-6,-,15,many,TGTGCCAGTAGTATGTCGGGCGCTGGGGCCAACGTCCTGACTTTC,CASSMSGAGANVLTF
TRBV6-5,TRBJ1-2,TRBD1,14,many,TGTGCCAGCAGTCCCCAGGACAGGTTAAATGGCTACACCTTC,CASSPQDRLNGYTF
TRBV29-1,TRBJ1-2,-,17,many,TGCAGCGTTGAAAGGGTCCTGAGGGCCCCTGAGGGCTATGGCTACACCTTC,CSVERVLRAPEGYGYTF
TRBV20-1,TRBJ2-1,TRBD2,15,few,TGCAGTGCTGATTACTGGACTAGCGGGGACAATGAGCAGTTCTTC,CSADYWTSGDNEQFF
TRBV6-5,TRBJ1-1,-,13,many,TGTGCCAGCAGCCTACAGGGTCTCACTGAAGCTTTCTTT,CASSLQGLTEAFF
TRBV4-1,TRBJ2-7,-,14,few,TGCGCCAGCAGCCAAGATGGGCAGATTTACGAGCAGTACTTC,CASSQDGQIYEQYF
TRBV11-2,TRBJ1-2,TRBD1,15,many,TGTGCCAGCAGCCTAGGGGACAGGATCGTCTATGGCTACACCTTC,CASSLGDRIVYGYTF
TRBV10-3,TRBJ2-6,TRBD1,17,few,TGTGCCATCAGTGGGGGACAGGGAGCTACTGGGGCCAACGTCCTGACTTTC,CAISGGQGATGANVLTF
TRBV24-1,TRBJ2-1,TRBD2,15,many,TGTGCCACCAGTAAGTCTAGCGGGAGGTACAATGAGCAGTTCTTC,CATSKSSGRYNEQFF
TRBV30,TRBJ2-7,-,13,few,TGTGCCTGGACGGGAGACCTAACCTACGAGCAGTACTTC,CAWTGDLTYEQYF
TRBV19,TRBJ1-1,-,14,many,TGTGCCAGTAGTGGATTAGGGGGTTACACTGAAGCTTTCTTT,CASSGLGGYTEAFF